Each of the 27 T cell receptor beta chains below was sequenced from the same sample in a study of blood T cell repertoires in COVID-19. Here immunoSEQ multiplex PCR was the method, and the copy in TCRdb shows in-frame clones only, minus some. The data show 250,000 or so clones, with approximately 90% seen just once and roughly 3% held by the top ten. The sequenced sample was peripheral blood. These receptors originate from a young man with COVID-19, enrolled during active disease.

V is TRBV5-5 and J is TRBJ2-7; no reliable D call. The length of the CDR3 is 13 residues. Per germline, CDR1 SGHKS and CDR2 YYEKEE (reference sequence). V lost 4 bases, J lost 6 bases, and 14 bases lay in between. The CDR3 protein is CASSQEPSLEQYF. The CDR3 nucleotides read TGTGCCAGCAGCCAGGAACCCTCGCTCGAGCAGTACTTC.

The sample holds one count of this clone. CDR3 in amino acids: CASSSRRPYGYTF. The CDR3 nucleotides read TGTGCCAGCAGTTCCAGGCGCCCCTATGGCTACACCTTC. This chain uses TRBV6-2 or TRBV6-3 with TRBJ1-2; no reliable D call. Deletions cut 4 bases from V and 4 bases from J, with 10 bases between. The germline CDR1 and CDR2 sequences are MNHEY and SVGEGT. The CDR3 extends over 13 amino acids.

This clone was observed once. The chain is built from TRBV4-3 and TRBJ2-7; the D gene is possibly TRBD2 (7 bases). Germline CDR1 and CDR2: LGHNA and YSLEER. The CDR3 consists of 16 residues. The ends were cut back, 0 bases at V and 2 bases at J, with 14 bases in the middle. The CDR3 spells CASSQEQGGLTYEQYF. The CDR3 DNA is TGCGCCAGCAGCCAAGAACAGGGAGGGCTCACCTACGAGCAGTACTTC.

J is TRBJ1-2 and V is TRBV4-3; 7 bases agree with TRBD1. CDR3 size: 17 residues. The V gene's germline CDR1 is LGHNA and CDR2 YSLEER. The V segment lost 1 base and the J segment 0 bases; nucleotides outside the gene matches: 8. The CDR3 spells CASSQAPPDRANYGYTF. The CDR3 DNA sequence: TGCGCCAGCAGCCAAGCCCCCCCCGACAGGGCTAACTATGGCTACACCTTC.

This clone occurred a few times. V is TRBV9 and J is TRBJ2-1; 11 nucleotides align to TRBD2. J gave up 5 bases and V 7 bases, and 8 bases lay outside the gene matches. The germline gives CDR1 SGDLS, CDR2 YYNGEE. The CDR3 spans 15 residues. The CDR3 DNA reads TGTGCCAGCGGATTAGCGGGAGGGCCCCACAATGAGCAGTTCTTC. Translated: CASGLAGGPHNEQFF.

This chain joins TRBV2 and TRBJ2-5; D may be TRBD2 (6 bases). CDR1 and CDR2 from the germline V gene are SNHLY and FYNNEI. V lost 3 bases, J lost 3 bases, and 14 bases lay in between. CDR3 length: 15 amino acids. CDR3 protein: CASSDIPWGEETQYF. The CDR3 nucleotides read TGTGCCAGCAGTGATATCCCTTGGGGGGAAGAGACCCAGTACTTC.

The chain is built from TRBV27 and TRBJ1-2; 7 bases map to TRBD1. V shed 10 bases and J 5 bases; nucleotides not matched to a gene: 19. Germline V gene data show CDR1 as MNHEY and CDR2 as SMNVEV (reference sequence). The CDR3 spans 16 residues. CDR3 sequence (DNA): TGTGCCACTTCGGGGGCTCCAGGGGGGAAAGATTATGGCTACACCTTC. It encodes CATSGAPGGKDYGYTF.

The chain employs TRBV18 and TRBJ2-7, with D hard to call. Germline CDR1 and CDR2: KGHSH and LQKENI. There are 13 residues in the CDR3. The ends were cut back, 3 bases at V and 2 bases at J, with 8 bases in the middle. CDR3 protein: CASSPRLTYEQYF. The CDR3, as DNA: TGTGCCAGCTCACCCCGACTTACCTACGAGCAGTACTTC.

The V call is TRBV24-1, the J call TRBJ2-2; perhaps TRBD1 as D (6 bases). Trimming took off 3 bases at V and 6 bases at J, with 13 bases between the two ends. The CDR3 runs 15 residues. Germline CDR1 and CDR2: KGHDR and SFDVKD. The CDR3 DNA follows: TGTGCCACCAGTGATGCCTCCAGGGGTGCCGGGGAGCTGTTTTTT. Amino acid sequence: CATSDASRGAGELFF.

The chain employs TRBV29-1 and TRBJ1-4, with 7 positions matching TRBD1. The CDR3 runs to 14 residues. Germline CDR1 reads SQVTM; CDR2 reads ANQGSEA. The V gene end was trimmed by 6 bases and the J gene end by 4 bases; junction bases not matched to a gene: 8. The CDR3 bases are TGCAGCGTCCTTGACAGGGTTAGTAATGAAAAACTGTTTTTT. Protein product: CSVLDRVSNEKLFF.

The rearrangement joins TRBV2 to TRBJ2-1, with D possibly being TRBD2 (6 bases). Germline-derived CDR1 and CDR2 are SNHLY and FYNNEI. The CDR3 runs 17 residues. Trimming cost V 2 bases and J 5 bases, with 19 bases left between them. DNA of the CDR3: TGTGCCAGCAGTGAATTTTCCCCCGGGACTGATGACAATGAGCAGTTCTTC. This encodes CASSEFSPGTDDNEQFF.

The gene calls are TRBV6-6 and TRBJ2-2; TRBD2 agrees at 9 bases. V was pared by 4 bases and J by 8 bases, with 2 bases of the junction left unmatched. The CDR3 is 13 residues long. From germline, CDR1 is MNHNY and CDR2 SVGAGI (reference sequence). DNA of the CDR3: TGTGCCAGCAGTTTGGGACTAGCTGGGGAGCTGTTTTTT. It codes for CASSLGLAGELFF.

The chain uses TRBV19 and TRBJ1-4; D unclear. This CDR3 is 12 amino acids long. Between the trimmed V and J ends, which lost 5 bases and 15 bases, there was a span of 16 bases. CDR1 LNHDA and CDR2 SQIVND come from the germline V gene (reference sequence). The CDR3 region is CASSASEQRLFF. The CDR3 DNA is TGTGCCAGTAGTGCTAGCGAACAGAGGTTGTTTTTT.

This clone appeared a single time. V and J are TRBV7-2 and TRBJ2-7; no clear D gene. This CDR3 region has 14 residues. The V gene lost 1 base and the J gene lost 0 bases, with 7 bases spanning the gap. Germline CDR1 SGHTA, CDR2 FQGNSA. The CDR3 DNA sequence: TGTGCCAGCAGCTTAGACAGAATCTCCTACGAGCAGTACTTC. Protein: CASSLDRISYEQYF.

The chain carries TRBV5-1 and TRBJ1-4; no reliable D call. CDR1 and CDR2 from the germline V gene are SGHRS and YFSETQ. The CDR3 covers 14 residues. V lost 4 bases and J lost 5, with 12 bases in between. The CDR3 DNA sequence: TGCGCCAGCAGCCCGCCCTATCCAAATGAAAAACTGTTTTTT. Translation: CASSPPYPNEKLFF.

The sample holds one count of this clone. The rearrangement links TRBV4-3 to TRBJ1-4; 8 bases agree with TRBD1. The V gene end was trimmed by 2 bases and the J gene end by 0 bases; junction bases not matched to a gene: 5. CDR3 size: 17 residues. Germline V CDR1 and CDR2: LGHNA, YSLEER. The CDR3 is CASSQRTGFATNEKLFF. The CDR3 DNA is TGCGCCAGCAGCCAAAGGACAGGGTTTGCAACTAATGAAAAACTGTTTTTT.

The chain couples TRBV7-2 to TRBJ1-3, with 7 bases matching TRBD1. CDR3 size: 14 residues. Germline values: CDR1 SGHTA, CDR2 FQGNSA. V was pared by 5 bases and J by 2 bases, with 3 bases of the junction left unmatched. The DNA of the CDR3 is TGTGCCAGCAGCCCCGGGACAGCTGGAAACACCATATATTTT. The encoded protein is CASSPGTAGNTIYF.

The genes are TRBV5-4 and TRBJ2-1; 10 bases are a match to TRBD1. V trimming: 4 bases; J trimming: 3 bases; junction bases outside the gene matches: 13. CDR1 and CDR2 (germline): SGHNT, YYREEE (reference sequence). This CDR3 is built from 18 residues. The CDR3 DNA is TGTGCCAGCAGCCCGGGACAGGGGCAACCAAATTTCTACAATGAGCAGTTCTTC. Translation gives CASSPGQGQPNFYNEQFF.

The V and J genes are TRBV5-4 and TRBJ1-1; a weak D match, TRBD1 (6 bases). This CDR3 region has 12 residues. Germline loops: CDR1 SGHNT, CDR2 YYREEE (reference sequence). With 5 bases removed from V and 8 bases from J, the gap between germline ends came to 13 bases. The CDR3 loop is CASSSTGSEAFF. The CDR3 region has the DNA TGTGCCAGCAGTTCGACAGGCTCCGAAGCTTTCTTT.

This clone showed up just once. The chain combines TRBV19 with TRBJ2-1; 16 bases are a match to TRBD2. V was pared by 3 bases and J by 4 bases, with 9 bases of the junction left unmatched. Germline CDR1 LNHDA, CDR2 SQIVND (reference sequence). CDR3 size: 19 residues. The CDR3 region has the DNA TGTGCCAGTAGTATGGGACTAGCGGGGGGGCCCTCTATATACAATGAGCAGTTCTTC. It yields the protein CASSMGLAGGPSIYNEQFF. Full variable domain (missing parts from reference TRBV19 and TRBJ2-1): DGGITQSPKYLFRKEGQNVTLSCEQNLNHDAMYWYRQDPGQGLRLIYYSQIVNDFQKGDIAEGYSVSREKKESFPLTVTSAQKNPTAFYLCASSMGLAGGPSIYNEQFFGPGTRLTVL.

V usage is TRBV12-5 and J usage is TRBJ1-4; possible D gene TRBD1, 6 bases. The CDR3 runs 15 residues. V was pared by 6 bases and J by 3 bases, with 14 bases between. CDR1 and CDR2 from the germline V gene are LGHNT and FRNRAP. The DNA of the CDR3 is TGTGCTAGTGGGCCCCGAGGGGGAGCTAATGAAAAACTGTTTTTT. This translates into CASGPRGGANEKLFF.

Here the CDR3 reads CASSLEASGSKTGEQYF. CDR3 nucleotides: TGTGCCAGCAGCTTAGAGGCTAGCGGGAGTAAAACTGGCGAGCAGTACTTC. V and J are TRBV11-2 and TRBJ2-7; 10 nucleotides align to TRBD2. CDR3 length: 17 amino acids. The germline V gene has CDR1 SGHAT and CDR2 FQNNGV. Trimming removed 0 bases from V and 6 bases from J; junction bases left unmatched: 11.

This clone appeared once. The chain links TRBV19 to TRBJ2-7, with 10 bases aligning to TRBD1. V shed 2 bases and J 2 bases; nucleotides not matched to a gene: 3. Germline CDR1 is LNHDA and CDR2 is SQIVND (reference sequence). This CDR3 has 15 amino acids. CDR3 DNA: TGTGCCAGTAGTATAAAGGGGACAGGGGCCTACGAGCAGTACTTC. Its protein is CASSIKGTGAYEQYF.

This clone was counted a single time. The chain has TRBV5-6 and TRBJ1-2; 10 bases match TRBD1. The CDR3 extends over 15 amino acids. CDR1 and CDR2 (germline): SGHDT, YYEEEE. V dropped 1 base and J dropped 4; count of bases not matched to a gene: 4. CDR3 DNA sequence: TGTGCCAGCAGCTTGAGGGGACAGGGGACCTATGGCTACACCTTC. It specifies CASSLRGQGTYGYTF.

This clone was recorded a few times. The chain combines TRBV19 with TRBJ2-1, with 7 bases identical to TRBD1. V gave up 5 bases and J gave up 5 bases; unmatched junction bases: 12. Germline V gene lookup returns CDR1 LNHDA and CDR2 SQIVND (reference sequence). This CDR3 contains 16 residues. The CDR3 coding sequence is TGTGCCAGTAGTCTAACGACAGGGTATATGAACAATGAGCAGTTCTTC. It specifies CASSLTTGYMNNEQFF.

This clone has only one observation. This sequence joins TRBV30 and TRBJ1-1; 7 bases are shared with TRBD1. Germline V CDR1 and CDR2: GTSNPN, SVGIG (reference sequence). CDR3 size: 12 residues. The V and J ends lost 2 bases and 6 bases, in that order; junction bases with no gene match: 3. CDR3 loop: CAWSKGAAEAFF. The CDR3 coding sequence is TGTGCCTGGAGTAAGGGGGCGGCTGAAGCTTTCTTT.

The chain uses TRBV10-3 and TRBJ2-3, with TRBD1 matching over 10 bases. The CDR3 spans 17 residues. From germline, CDR1 is ENHRY and CDR2 SYGVKD. Losses at the gene ends were 2 bases for V and 0 bases for J; bases not matched to a gene: 5. The CDR3 nucleotides are TGTGCCATCAGTGAGCGATGGGGACAGGGGAGCACAGATACGCAGTATTTT. Encoded protein: CAISERWGQGSTDTQYF.